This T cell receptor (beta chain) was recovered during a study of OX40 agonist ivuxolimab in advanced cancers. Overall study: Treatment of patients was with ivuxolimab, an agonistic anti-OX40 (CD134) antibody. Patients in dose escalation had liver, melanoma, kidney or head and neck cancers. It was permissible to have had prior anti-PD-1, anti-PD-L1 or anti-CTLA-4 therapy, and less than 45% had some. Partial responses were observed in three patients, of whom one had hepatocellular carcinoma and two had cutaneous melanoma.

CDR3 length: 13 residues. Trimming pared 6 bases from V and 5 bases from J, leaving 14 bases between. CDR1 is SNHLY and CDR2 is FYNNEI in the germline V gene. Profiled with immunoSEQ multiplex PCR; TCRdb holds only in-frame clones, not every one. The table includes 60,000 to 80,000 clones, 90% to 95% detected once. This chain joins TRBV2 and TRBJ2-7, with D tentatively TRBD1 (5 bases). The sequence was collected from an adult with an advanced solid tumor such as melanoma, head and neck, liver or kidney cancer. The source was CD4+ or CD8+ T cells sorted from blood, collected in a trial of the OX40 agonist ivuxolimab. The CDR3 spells CASSVGQGNEQYF. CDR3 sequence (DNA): TGTGCCAGCAGCGTTGGGCAGGGTAACGAGCAGTACTTC.